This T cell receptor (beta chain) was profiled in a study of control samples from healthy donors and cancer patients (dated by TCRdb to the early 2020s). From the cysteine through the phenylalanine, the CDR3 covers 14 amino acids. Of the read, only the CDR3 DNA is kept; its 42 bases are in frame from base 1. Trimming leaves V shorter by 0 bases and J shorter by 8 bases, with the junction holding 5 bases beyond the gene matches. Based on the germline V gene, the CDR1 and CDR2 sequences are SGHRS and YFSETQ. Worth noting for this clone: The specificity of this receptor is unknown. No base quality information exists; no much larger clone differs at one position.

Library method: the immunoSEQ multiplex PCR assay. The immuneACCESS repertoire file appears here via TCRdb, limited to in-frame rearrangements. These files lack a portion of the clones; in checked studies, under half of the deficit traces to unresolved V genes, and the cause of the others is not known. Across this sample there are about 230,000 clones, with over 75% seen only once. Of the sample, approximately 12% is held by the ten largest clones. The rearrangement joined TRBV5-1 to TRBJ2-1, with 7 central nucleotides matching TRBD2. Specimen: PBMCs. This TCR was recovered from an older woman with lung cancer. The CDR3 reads CASSLAYRGDEQFF. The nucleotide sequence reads TGCGCCAGCAGCTTGGCGTACCGGGGGGATGAGCAGTTCTTC.